This record concerns one T cell receptor beta chain sequence. These data come from a study of cytomegalovirus exposure and HLA in healthy donors. Study context: Unique TCR beta sequences numbering 95 million to 130 million came from about 179 million T cells in an earlier analysis.

This PCR relied on a set of 60 Vbeta primers and 13 Jbeta primers. The table came from immunoSEQ multiplex PCR; TCRdb's copy has only in-frame clones and leaves some out. The sample has around 130,000 clones, roughly four fifths seen once. V dropped 6 bases and J dropped 5; count of bases not matched to a gene: 6. This CDR3 contains 14 residues. CDR1 KGHSH and CDR2 LQKENI come from the germline V gene. Healthy bone marrow donors formed the donor group. This TCR derives from a male donor in good health and CMV-seropositive. Material: PBMCs. The chain couples TRBV18 to TRBJ2-2, with 7 bases that match TRBD1. As DNA, the CDR3 is TGTGCCAGCTCGCCTCGACAGGGAACCGGGGAGCTGTTTTTT. Amino acid sequence: CASSPRQGTGELFF. Based on the CDR3 plus reference TRBV18 and TRBJ2-2, the full variable domain is NAGVMQNPRHLVRRRGQEARLRCSPMKGHSHVYWYRQLPEEGLKFMVYLQKENIIDESGMPKERFSAEFPKEGPSILRIQQVVRGDSAAYFCASSPRQGTGELFFGEGSRLTVL.